What follows are 14 T cell receptor beta chains derived from one specimen sequenced in a study of blood T cell repertoires in COVID-19. Assay used: immunoSEQ multiplex PCR; TCRdb lists only in-frame clones, some missing. The table has 150,000 to 200,000 clones, around 85% seen once; the top ten hold approximately 3.3%. The specimen was peripheral blood. The source is a human donor with acute or convalescent COVID-19. The donor label of this sample is uncertain.

The chain uses TRBV7-3 and TRBJ2-2; possible D gene TRBD1, 5 bases. CDR1 and CDR2 from the germline V gene are SGHTA and FQGTGA. Trimming pared 4 bases from V and 7 bases from J, leaving 13 bases between. The CDR3 is 14 amino acids. The CDR3 is CASSSRAQGGELFF. The CDR3 nucleotides read TGTGCCAGCAGCTCCCGGGCTCAGGGCGGGGAGCTGTTTTTT.

V and J are TRBV27 and TRBJ2-1; 9 bases line up with TRBD2. The CDR3 loop spans 15 amino acids. V lost 8 bases and J lost 5; bases outside the gene matches: 10. CDR1 is MNHEY, CDR2 SMNVEV, per germline (reference sequence). CDR3: CASFRPSGANNEQFF. In DNA, the CDR3 is TGTGCCAGCTTCAGACCTAGCGGGGCCAACAATGAGCAGTTCTTC.

The chain links TRBV20-1 to TRBJ1-5; D is perhaps TRBD1 (6 bases). CDR1 is DFQATT and CDR2 is SNEGSKA in the germline V gene (reference sequence). Trimming shortened V by 3 bases and J by 2 bases, and 14 bases separated the two germline ends. The CDR3 contains 15 residues. The CDR3 protein is CSASTGFLGNQPQHF. The DNA of the CDR3 is TGCAGTGCTAGTACAGGGTTTCTTGGCAATCAGCCCCAGCATTTT.

The V call is TRBV3-1 (or the pseudogene TRBV3-2), the J call TRBJ2-3; D is perhaps TRBD1 (6 bases). Germline V CDR1 and CDR2: LGHDT, YNNKEL (reference sequence). CDR3 length: 14 residues. V was pared by 2 bases and J by 5 bases, with 11 bases between. CDR3 loop: CASSQRQVRDTQYF. In nucleotides, the CDR3 is TGTGCCAGCAGCCAAAGACAGGTCAGAGATACGCAGTATTTT.

The chain couples TRBV12-5 to TRBJ2-5, with 10 positions matching TRBD1. From germline, CDR1 is LGHNT and CDR2 FRNRAP. The CDR3 consists of 12 residues. The trim removed 6 bases at V and 7 bases at J, leaving 2 bases unmatched. DNA for the CDR3: TGTGCTAGTGGCCGGGACAGGGGGACCCAGTACTTC. As protein: CASGRDRGTQYF.

This chain's CDR3 is CSVGITGVRGYTF. The DNA of the CDR3 is TGCAGCGTTGGGATTACAGGGGTTAGAGGCTACACCTTC. V and J are TRBV29-1 and TRBJ1-2; 7 bases match TRBD1. The CDR3 has 13 amino acids. V dropped 4 bases and J dropped 8; count of bases not matched to a gene: 10. The germline CDR1 and CDR2 sequences are SQVTM and ANQGSEA.

The chain has TRBV3-1 (or the pseudogene TRBV3-2) and TRBJ1-5; tentative D call: TRBD1 (6 bases). CDR1 LGHDT and CDR2 YNNKEL come from the germline V gene (reference sequence). Trimming left V 6 bases short and J 2 bases short, with 11 bases between. The CDR3 consists of 14 residues. The CDR3: CASSDTGRNQPQHF. The CDR3 nucleotides read TGTGCCAGCAGTGATACAGGGCGCAATCAGCCCCAGCATTTT.

This clone has more than one count but fewer than ten. The chain joins TRBV18 to TRBJ1-3; D call uncertain. This CDR3 is built from 13 residues. V lost 3 bases, J lost 0 bases, and 3 bases lay in between. Germline V lookup: CDR1 KGHSH, CDR2 LQKENI. CDR3 coding DNA: TGTGCCAGCTCACCTAACTCTGGAAACACCATATATTTT. Amino acid sequence: CASSPNSGNTIYF.

The rearrangement joins TRBV30 to TRBJ1-2, with D possibly TRBD1 on 5 matching bases. Trimming removed 3 bases at V and 4 bases at J, with 15 bases between. CDR1 and CDR2 from the germline V gene are GTSNPN and SVGIG (reference sequence). The CDR3 spans 14 residues. CDR3 loop: CAWRRGDGAYGYTF. CDR3 DNA: TGTGCCTGGAGGCGGGGGGATGGGGCCTATGGCTACACCTTC.

The chain has TRBV7-3 and TRBJ2-1; D is perhaps TRBD2 (6 bases). This CDR3 is built from 16 residues. Trimming pared 5 bases from V and 6 bases from J, leaving 20 bases between. The germline V gene encodes CDR1 SGHTA and CDR2 FQGTGA. CDR3 region: CASSLRAGTGFNEQFF. The CDR3 DNA sequence: TGTGCCAGCAGCCTCAGGGCGGGGACGGGGTTCAATGAGCAGTTCTTC. Full variable domain (missing parts from reference TRBV7-3 and TRBJ2-1): GAGVSQTPSNKVTEKGKYVELRCDPISGHTALYWYRQSLGQGPEFLIYFQGTGAADDSGLPNDRFFAVRPEGSVSTLKIQRTERGDSAVYLCASSLRAGTGFNEQFFGPGTRLTVL.

The V gene is TRBV5-8, the J gene TRBJ2-7; TRBD1 matches 8 bases. The CDR3 spans 18 residues. The V gene end was trimmed by 0 bases and the J gene end by 4 bases; junction bases not matched to a gene: 15. Germline V lookup: CDR1 SGHTS, CDR2 YDEGEE. The CDR3 protein is CASSLGPLDRVLGYEQYF. The CDR3 region has the DNA TGTGCCAGCAGCTTGGGGCCTTTGGACAGGGTCCTAGGATACGAGCAGTACTTC.

DNA of the CDR3: TGTGCCAGCAGCTTAGGGGGGGGACCTGATGGCTACACCTTC. As protein: CASSLGGGPDGYTF. V and J are TRBV7-2 and TRBJ1-2; D may be TRBD1 (5 bases). Trimming took 1 base from V and 6 from J, leaving 12 bases between them. This CDR3 comprises 14 residues. CDR1 is SGHTA and CDR2 is FQGNSA in the germline V gene. The complete variable domain, with remaining parts taken from reference TRBV7-2 and TRBJ1-2, reads GAGVSQSPSNKVTEKGKDVELRCDPISGHTALYWYRQSLGQGLEFLIYFQGNSAPDKSGLPSDRFSAERTGGSVSTLTIQRTQQEDSAVYLCASSLGGGPDGYTFGSGTRLTVV.

This chain links TRBV28 with TRBJ1-2; D unclear. The germline V and J ends were trimmed by 3 bases and 3 bases, with 8 bases remaining between them. Germline-derived CDR1 and CDR2 are MDHEN and SYDVKM. The CDR3 loop spans 13 amino acids. DNA for the CDR3: TGTGCCAGCAGTTTCACCCCGGACTATGGCTACACCTTC. Its protein is CASSFTPDYGYTF.

The chain links TRBV6-1 to TRBJ1-5; tentatively, D is TRBD1 (6 bases). The germline V and J ends were trimmed by 1 base and 6 bases, with 13 bases remaining between them. The CDR3 is 15 amino acids. Germline CDR1 reads MNHNS; CDR2 reads SASEGT. Written as DNA, the CDR3 is TGTGCCAGCAGTGAAGAGCAGGGGCTGGGTCAGCCCCAGCATTTT. As protein: CASSEEQGLGQPQHF.